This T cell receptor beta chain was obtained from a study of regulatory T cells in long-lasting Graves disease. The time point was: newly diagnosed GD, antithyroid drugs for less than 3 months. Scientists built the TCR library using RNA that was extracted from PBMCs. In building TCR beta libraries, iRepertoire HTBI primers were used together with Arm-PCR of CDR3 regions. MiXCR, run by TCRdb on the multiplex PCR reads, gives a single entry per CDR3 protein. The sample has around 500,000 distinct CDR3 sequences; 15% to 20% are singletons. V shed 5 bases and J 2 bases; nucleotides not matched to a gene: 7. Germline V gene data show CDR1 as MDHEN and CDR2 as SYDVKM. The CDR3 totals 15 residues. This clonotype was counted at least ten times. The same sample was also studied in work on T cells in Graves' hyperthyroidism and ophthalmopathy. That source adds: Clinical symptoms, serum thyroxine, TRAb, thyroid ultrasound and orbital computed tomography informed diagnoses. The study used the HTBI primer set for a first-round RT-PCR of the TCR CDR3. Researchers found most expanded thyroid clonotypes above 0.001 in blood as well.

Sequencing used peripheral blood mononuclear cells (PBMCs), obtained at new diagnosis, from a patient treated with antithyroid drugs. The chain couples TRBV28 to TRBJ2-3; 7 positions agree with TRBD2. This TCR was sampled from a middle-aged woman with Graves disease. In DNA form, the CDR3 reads TGTGCCAGCAGTCCCCTTCGGGGGGTCACAGATACGCAGTATTTT. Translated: CASSPLRGVTDTQYF.